The 16 T cell receptor beta chains listed next were all sequenced from one sample in a study of T-cell reconstitution after alpha-beta-depleted transplantation in children. Unique molecular identifiers were used in preparing the TCRbeta library. Each CDR3 protein gets one entry after TCRdb re-called the PCR reads with MiXCR. The data hold several thousand distinct CDR3 sequences, with 9.5% to 12% observed a single time. The input for sequencing was PBMCs, mostly from graft donor cells, taken 360 days after TCRalphabeta/CD19-depleted stem cell transplant. Receptors were obtained from a patient between 2 and 10 years old who had a stem cell transplant for inherited bone marrow failure, so the T cells may come from the graft donor.

The chain links TRBV24-1 to TRBJ2-1, with D perhaps matching TRBD1 or TRBD2 (5 bases each). Germline CDR1 and CDR2: KGHDR and SFDVKD. V lost 9 bases and J 6 bases, leaving 14 bases between the germline ends. This CDR3 has 13 amino acids. DNA of the CDR3: TGTGCCACCCTTTTCGGGGCCAGCAATGAGCAGTTCTTC. Its protein product is CATLFGASNEQFF.

This clonotype was seen at least ten times. The V gene is TRBV4-2, the J gene TRBJ2-7; D is undetermined. Germline V gene data show CDR1 as LGHNA and CDR2 as YNFKEQ. V was cut by 4 bases and J by 3 bases, with 19 bases left in between. This CDR3 has 16 residues. The CDR3 DNA reads TGTGCCAGCAGCCCCAACATTCGACTCGATCTCTACGAGCAGTACTTC. Residues: CASSPNIRLDLYEQYF.

In this sample, this clonotype turned up many times. The V gene is TRBV5-1, the J gene TRBJ2-6; D not resolved. Germline V gene lookup returns CDR1 SGHRS and CDR2 YFSETQ. The ends were cut back, 3 bases at V and 2 bases at J, with 0 bases in the middle. The CDR3 spans 12 residues. For the CDR3, the DNA is TGCGCCAGCAGCTCTGGGGCCAACGTCCTGACTTTC. Residues: CASSSGANVLTF.

This clonotype occurred many times. The chain joins TRBV20-1 to TRBJ2-5; D perhaps matches TRBD2 (5 bases). In germline, CDR1 is DFQATT, CDR2 SNEGSKA (reference sequence). The CDR3 covers 13 residues. Trimming took 6 bases from V and 1 from J, leaving 12 bases between them. The CDR3 loop is CSAPDYIQETQYF. The CDR3 DNA is TGCAGTGCCCCAGACTACATCCAAGAGACCCAGTACTTC.

This clonotype has a count of ten or more. This chain joins TRBV5-1 and TRBJ2-3; D is ambiguous. V lost 1 base and J 1 base, leaving 10 bases between the germline ends. The germline CDR1 and CDR2 sequences are SGHRS and YFSETQ. This CDR3 spans 15 amino acids. DNA of the CDR3: TGCGCCAGCAGCTTGTTCGTGTTACGCACAGATACGCAGTATTTT. It specifies CASSLFVLRTDTQYF.

This clonotype has ten or more counts. The CDR3 here is CASSSWRSDTEAFF. The CDR3 DNA reads as TGTGCCAGCAGCTCTTGGAGGTCGGACACTGAAGCTTTCTTT. The rearrangement links TRBV28 to TRBJ1-1; D is unclear. This CDR3 contains 14 residues. Germline CDR1 reads MDHEN; CDR2 reads SYDVKM. The V and J ends lost 6 bases and 3 bases respectively, with 14 bases between them. The full variable domain, its missing parts supplied by reference TRBV28 and TRBJ1-1, is DVKVTQSSRYLVKRTGEKVFLECVQDMDHENMFWYRQDPGLGLRLIYFSYDVKMKEKGDIPEGYSVSREKKERFSLILESASTNQTSMYLCASSSWRSDTEAFFGQGTRLTVV.

This clonotype is large by share. This chain joins TRBV9 and TRBJ1-2; D is unresolved. This CDR3 has 11 residues. Germline CDR1 SGDLS, CDR2 YYNGEE. Between the trimmed V and J ends, which lost 4 bases and 3 bases, there was a span of 4 bases. Written as DNA, the CDR3 is TGTGCCAGCAGCCGGGACTATGGCTACACCTTC. This sequence encodes CASSRDYGYTF.

The table lists this clonotype with many counts. V and J are TRBV20-1 and TRBJ2-7, with 12 bases fitting TRBD2. The CDR3 runs to 14 residues. The trim removed 4 bases at V and 4 bases at J, leaving 5 bases unmatched. Germline CDR1 and CDR2: DFQATT and SNEGSKA (reference sequence). CDR3 protein: CSANPGLAGYEQYF. The CDR3 bases are TGCAGTGCTAACCCGGGACTAGCGGGTTACGAGCAGTACTTC.

The table lists this clonotype with many counts. The chain joins TRBV24-1 to TRBJ2-7; 8 bases map to TRBD2. This CDR3 is built from 14 residues. The germline V gene encodes CDR1 KGHDR and CDR2 SFDVKD. V shed 2 bases and J 6 bases; nucleotides not matched to a gene: 5. The CDR3 nucleotides are TGTGCCACCAGTGATTGGCGGGAGGTGTCCGAGCAGTACTTC. The encoded protein is CATSDWREVSEQYF.

This clonotype was recorded many times. The gene calls are TRBV6-5 and TRBJ1-1, with a weak D call TRBD1 (5 bases). Germline V CDR1 and CDR2: MNHEY, SVGAGI. The V end was cut by 2 bases, the J end by 5 bases, with 9 bases between. This CDR3 contains 13 residues. The CDR3 region is CASSYGWGTEAFF. In nucleotides, the CDR3 is TGTGCCAGCAGTTACGGGTGGGGGACTGAAGCTTTCTTT.

This clonotype was recorded at least ten times. This chain connects TRBV10-3 to TRBJ1-4; no firm D call. From germline, CDR1 is ENHRY and CDR2 SYGVKD. The V end lost 2 bases, the J end lost 4 bases, and 8 bases lay between the germline ends. The CDR3 consists of 14 residues. CDR3 sequence (DNA): TGTGCCATCAGTGAGCTAGGGCTTAATGAAAAACTGTTTTTT. Encoded protein: CAISELGLNEKLFF.

There are many counts of this clonotype. J is TRBJ2-5 and V is TRBV5-1, with D possibly being TRBD1 (5 bases). CDR1 is SGHRS, CDR2 YFSETQ, per germline. The CDR3 runs 15 residues. Trimming took off 3 bases at V and 5 bases at J, with 17 bases between the two ends. The CDR3 bases are TGCGCCAGCAGCTCGACAGCGTCTTTAGCTGAGACCCAGTACTTC. This sequence encodes CASSSTASLAETQYF.

This clonotype was observed at least ten times. The J gene is TRBJ1-4, the V gene TRBV29-1; D unresolved. CDR3 size: 13 residues. From germline, CDR1 is SQVTM and CDR2 ANQGSEA. Trimming removed 5 bases at V and 7 bases at J, with 14 bases between. This chain's CDR3 is CSVTPGGGEKLFF. For the CDR3, the DNA is TGCAGCGTTACGCCGGGTGGAGGTGAAAAACTGTTTTTT.

This clonotype was observed at least ten times. The chain links TRBV4-1 to TRBJ1-2; 8 nucleotides line up with TRBD1. Per germline, CDR1 MGHRA and CDR2 YSYEKL. This CDR3 comprises 14 residues. J lost 4 bases, V lost 7 bases, and 8 bases had no gene match. CDR3 amino acids: CASTLSQGAYGYTF. In nucleotides, the CDR3 is TGCGCCAGCACCCTCTCCCAGGGGGCCTATGGCTACACCTTC.

This clonotype was counted ten times or more. The chain carries TRBV28 and TRBJ2-1; D possibly corresponds to TRBD2 (6 bases). The germline V gene has CDR1 MDHEN and CDR2 SYDVKM. This CDR3 has 17 residues. Trimming stripped 5 bases from V and 1 base from J, with 18 bases between. CDR3 nucleotide sequence: TGTGCCAGCAGTCCCGTTTACGGGAGAAGGTCCTACAATGAGCAGTTCTTC. It codes for CASSPVYGRRSYNEQFF. The full variable domain, completed using reference TRBV28 and TRBJ2-1, is DVKVTQSSRYLVKRTGEKVFLECVQDMDHENMFWYRQDPGLGLRLIYFSYDVKMKEKGDIPEGYSVSREKKERFSLILESASTNQTSMYLCASSPVYGRRSYNEQFFGPGTRLTVL.

Ten or more counts support this clonotype. The gene calls are TRBV6-2 or TRBV6-3 and TRBJ2-7, with D perhaps matching TRBD2 (6 bases). This CDR3 contains 14 residues. Germline values: CDR1 MNHEY, CDR2 SVGEGT. Trimming removed 0 bases at V and 1 base at J, with 7 bases between. The CDR3 nucleotides are TGTGCCAGCAGTTACTCGCGGGGTTCCTACGAGCAGTACTTC. It specifies CASSYSRGSYEQYF.